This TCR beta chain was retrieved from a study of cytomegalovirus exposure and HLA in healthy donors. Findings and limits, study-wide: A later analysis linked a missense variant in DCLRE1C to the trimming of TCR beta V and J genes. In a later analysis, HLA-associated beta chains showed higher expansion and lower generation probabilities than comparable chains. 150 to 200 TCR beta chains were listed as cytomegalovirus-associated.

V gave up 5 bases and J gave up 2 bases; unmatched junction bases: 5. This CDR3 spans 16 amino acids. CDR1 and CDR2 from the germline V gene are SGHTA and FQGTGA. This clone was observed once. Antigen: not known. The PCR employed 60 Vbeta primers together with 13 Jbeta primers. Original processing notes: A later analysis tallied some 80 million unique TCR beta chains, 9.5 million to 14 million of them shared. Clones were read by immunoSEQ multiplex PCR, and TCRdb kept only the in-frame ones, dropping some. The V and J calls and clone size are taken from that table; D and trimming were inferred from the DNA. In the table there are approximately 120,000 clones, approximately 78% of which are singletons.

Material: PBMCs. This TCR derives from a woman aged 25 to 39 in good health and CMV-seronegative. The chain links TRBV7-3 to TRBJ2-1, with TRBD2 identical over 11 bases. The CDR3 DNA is TGTGCCAGCAGCCCGGGACTAGCGGCGACCTACAATGAGCAGTTCTTC. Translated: CASSPGLAATYNEQFF.